The clone carrying this TCR beta chain has a handful of counts. The antigen remains unidentified. These data come from a study of cytomegalovirus exposure and HLA in healthy donors. Whole-study results and caveats: Presence/absence analysis assumed near-uniform sequencing depth across donors. Accurate prediction of HLA-A and HLA-B alleles (for most subjects) was reportedly achieved from TCR beta sequences. Using the classifier, cytomegalovirus status was reportedly diagnosed with high specificity and sensitivity.

There were likely unrecorded immune exposures, though donors were nominally healthy when sampled. Primers included in the PCR were 60 Vbeta and 13 Jbeta primers. Data came from immunoSEQ multiplex PCR; TCRdb stores just in-frame clones and leaves some out. The profile shows under 200,000 clones, roughly four fifths of them singletons. V was shortened by 0 bases and J by 4 bases, with 10 bases between the two germline ends. CDR3 size: 15 residues. CDR1 and CDR2 from the germline V gene are LNHNV and YYDKDF (reference sequence). This TCR was recovered from a young woman in good health and CMV-seronegative. The chain uses TRBV15 and TRBJ1-5; unclear D gene. Sequences were obtained from PBMCs. The CDR3 DNA is TGTGCCACCAGCAGAGATGGACGCGGGAATCAGCCCCAGCATTTT. Protein sequence: CATSRDGRGNQPQHF.